This T cell receptor (beta chain) was identified in a study of cytotoxic CD8 clonotypes in ibrutinib-treated CLL. Study-wide context: The patients, about ten relapsed/refractory and approximately 16 treatment-naive, included 17 who were IGHV unmutated.

Here immunoSEQ multiplex PCR was the method, and the copy in TCRdb shows in-frame clones only, minus some. The sample lists roughly 250,000 clones, 70% occurring once. The CDR3 has 17 residues. Germline assignment: CDR1 SGHVS and CDR2 FNYEAQ. The V end was cut by 1 base, the J end by 1 base, with 14 bases between. This specimen was PBMCs, taken after 24 months of ibrutinib treatment. The TCR was taken from a human donor with chronic lymphocytic leukemia. V is TRBV7-6 and J is TRBJ1-3; possibly TRBD1 for D (6 bases). Written as DNA, the CDR3 is TGTGCCAGCAGCTTAGATTTCAGGGGTTGGTCTGGAAACACCATATATTTT. Translation: CASSLDFRGWSGNTIYF.